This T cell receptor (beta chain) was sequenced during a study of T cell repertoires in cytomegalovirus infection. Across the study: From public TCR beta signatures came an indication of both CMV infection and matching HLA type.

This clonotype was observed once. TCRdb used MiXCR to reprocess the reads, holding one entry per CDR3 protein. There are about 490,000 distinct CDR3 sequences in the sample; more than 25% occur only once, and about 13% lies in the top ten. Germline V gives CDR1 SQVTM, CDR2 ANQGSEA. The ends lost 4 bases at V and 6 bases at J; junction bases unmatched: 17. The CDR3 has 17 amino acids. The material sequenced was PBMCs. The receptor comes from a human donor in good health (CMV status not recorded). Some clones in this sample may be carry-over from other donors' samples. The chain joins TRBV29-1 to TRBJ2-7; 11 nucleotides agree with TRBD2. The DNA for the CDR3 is TGCAGCGTTGTAGGTAGGGACCGACTAGCGGGACTGGCCGAGCAGTACTTC. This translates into CSVVGRDRLAGLAEQYF.